One and the same sample provided the 19 T cell receptor beta chains below, sequenced in a study of T cells in localized non-small cell lung cancer. Measured with immunoSEQ multiplex PCR; TCRdb has only the in-frame clones, and not every one. The table has about 1,200 clones, less than 40% seen once. This sample comprised lung tumor tissue, obtained before any cancer treatment. The receptors stem from a male donor aged 60 or over with stage II squamous cell lung carcinoma.

The genes are TRBV28 and TRBJ2-7; TRBD1 agrees at 7 bases. Per the germline V gene, CDR1 is MDHEN and CDR2 is SYDVKM. Germline trimming cut 6 bases from V and 7 bases from J; bases unmatched to any gene: 12. The CDR3 is 14 amino acids. CDR3 sequence reads: CASSSGQVRGEQYF. In nucleotides, the CDR3 is TGTGCCAGCAGCTCAGGACAGGTGAGAGGGGAGCAGTACTTC.

By frequency in the sample, this clone is medium-sized. The chain links TRBV7-2 to TRBJ1-2; TRBD1 agrees at 9 bases. Trimming took 5 bases from V and 8 from J; bases not matched to a gene: 6. This CDR3 region has 13 residues. Per germline, CDR1 SGHTA and CDR2 FQGNSA. This CDR3 is CASSPGTGRGYTF. The CDR3 DNA reads as TGTGCCAGCAGCCCGGGGACAGGGAGAGGCTACACCTTC.

The rearrangement uses TRBV28 and TRBJ1-4; the D is unclear. Trimming cost V 3 bases and J 0 bases, with 11 bases left between them. CDR3 length equals 16 residues. Germline V gives CDR1 MDHEN, CDR2 SYDVKM. CDR3 bases: TGTGCCAGCAGTTTTAAGCTAGCCTCAACTAATGAAAAACTGTTTTTT. It encodes CASSFKLASTNEKLFF.

Only one count was recorded for this clone. Here the CDR3 DNA reads TGTGCCAGCTCACCAACTACCGGACAGGGCCGGACTGAAGCTTTCTTT. Translation: CASSPTTGQGRTEAFF. The chain employs TRBV18 and TRBJ1-1; 8 bases line up with TRBD1. This CDR3 has 16 residues. The trim removed 2 bases at V and 5 bases at J, leaving 10 bases unmatched. Germline values: CDR1 KGHSH, CDR2 LQKENI.

The chain combines TRBV6-8 with TRBJ2-2; 9 nucleotides agree with TRBD2. J was trimmed by 1 base and V by 6 bases; bases with no gene match: 6. CDR3 length equals 16 residues. The germline V gene encodes CDR1 MNHGY and CDR2 SAAAGT. This CDR3 reads CASRPGLAMNTGELFF. The DNA of the CDR3 is TGTGCCAGCAGGCCGGGACTAGCTATGAACACCGGGGAGCTGTTTTTT.

This clone was found a few times. The V call is TRBV28, the J call TRBJ2-5, with 11 bases fitting TRBD1. Germline CDR1 MDHEN, CDR2 SYDVKM. The CDR3 consists of 14 residues. The ends lost 5 bases at V and 5 bases at J; junction bases unmatched: 4. CDR3 region: CASSPRDRGETQYF. The CDR3 DNA reads TGTGCCAGCAGTCCAAGGGACAGGGGGGAGACCCAGTACTTC.

The chain links TRBV6-8 to TRBJ1-1; D is unresolved. CDR3 length: 12 amino acids. V lost 2 bases to trimming and J lost 1 base, with 2 bases between them. The germline gives CDR1 MNHGY, CDR2 SAAAGT. The CDR3 bases are TGTGCCAGCAGTTACAGGAACACTGAAGCTTTCTTT. Translated, it gives CASSYRNTEAFF.

By proportion, this clone is medium-sized. The CDR3 loop reads CASSQGDRDISYEQYF. The CDR3 DNA sequence: TGTGCCAGCAGCCAAGGAGACAGGGACATCTCCTACGAGCAGTACTTC. This sequence joins TRBV11-3 and TRBJ2-7; 7 nucleotides agree with TRBD1. CDR1 and CDR2 (germline): SGHNT, YENEEA. The CDR3 totals 16 residues. The V and J ends lost 5 bases and 0 bases, in that order; junction bases with no gene match: 10. The full variable domain, completed using reference TRBV11-3 and TRBJ2-7, is EAGVVQSPRYKIIEKKQPVAFWCNPISGHNTLYWYLQNLGQGPELLIRYENEEAVDDSQLPKDRFSAERLKGVDSTLKIQPAELGDSAVYLCASSQGDRDISYEQYFGPGTRLTVT.

This clone has only a few counts. The V gene is TRBV1, the J gene TRBJ1-5. TRBV1 is listed as a pseudogene. This CDR3 is built from 15 residues. CDR3 protein: CASSQDTGGRQPQHF. CDR3 nucleotides: TGCGCCAGCAGCCAAGATACGGGGGGCAGGCAGCCCCAGCATTTT.

For the CDR3, the DNA is TGTGCCAGCAGCTTAGTACTAGCGGGAGGGACAAGCACCGGGGAGCTGTTTTTT. It translates to CASSLVLAGGTSTGELFF. The V call is TRBV11-3, the J call TRBJ2-2, with 13 bases that match TRBD2. V gave up 1 base and J gave up 4 bases; unmatched junction bases: 6. This CDR3 is 18 amino acids long. The germline V gene encodes CDR1 SGHNT and CDR2 YENEEA.

This chain uses TRBV28 with TRBJ1-5; tentative D call: TRBD1 (5 bases). Deletions cut 2 bases from V and 4 bases from J, with 15 bases between. In germline, CDR1 is MDHEN, CDR2 SYDVKM. This CDR3 has 16 amino acids. CDR3 bases: TGTGCCAGCAGTTTAACGAGGGGCGGGGGGAATCAGCCCCAGCATTTT. It translates to CASSLTRGGGNQPQHF. Full variable domain (rest looked up from reference TRBV28 and TRBJ1-5): DVKVTQSSRYLVKRTGEKVFLECVQDMDHENMFWYRQDPGLGLRLIYFSYDVKMKEKGDIPEGYSVSREKKERFSLILESASTNQTSMYLCASSLTRGGGNQPQHFGDGTRLSIL.

By sample share, this clone is medium-sized. The chain is built from TRBV11-3 and TRBJ1-1; no definite D call. The CDR3 extends over 14 amino acids. V dropped 8 bases and J dropped 1 base, with 14 bases sitting between them. Looked up from germline, CDR1 is SGHNT and CDR2 is YENEEA. CDR3: CASQTGLQNTEAFF. In DNA form, the CDR3 reads TGTGCCAGCCAGACCGGACTGCAGAACACTGAAGCTTTCTTT. The full variable domain, in which reference TRBV11-3 and TRBJ1-1 provide the parts outside the CDR3, is EAGVVQSPRYKIIEKKQPVAFWCNPISGHNTLYWYLQNLGQGPELLIRYENEEAVDDSQLPKDRFSAERLKGVDSTLKIQPAELGDSAVYLCASQTGLQNTEAFFGQGTRLTVV.

The rearrangement links TRBV6-8 to TRBJ2-7; TRBD2 agrees at 12 bases. Germline trimming cut 10 bases from V and 6 bases from J; bases unmatched to any gene: 10. Germline V gene lookup returns CDR1 MNHGY and CDR2 SAAAGT. The CDR3 has 14 residues. As DNA, the CDR3 is TGTGCCATCGGCTCGCTAGCGGGAGGGCCCGAGCAGTACTTC. Translation: CAIGSLAGGPEQYF.

The V call is TRBV19, the J call TRBJ2-1; no definite D call. Trimming took off 3 bases at V and 0 bases at J, with 9 bases between the two ends. The CDR3 runs 15 residues. Germline values: CDR1 LNHDA, CDR2 SQIVND (reference sequence). CDR3: CASSIQVSSYNEQFF. DNA for the CDR3: TGTGCCAGTAGTATTCAGGTGAGCTCCTACAATGAGCAGTTCTTC.

The chain joins TRBV23-1 to TRBJ2-2; possibly TRBD2 for D (5 bases). TRBV23-1 falls under the ORF class, with uncertain function. V shed 4 bases and J shed 4 bases, with 10 bases lying between them. The CDR3 consists of 14 residues. As DNA, the CDR3 is TGCGCCAGCAGTCGTTCACGGGGCACCGGGGAGCTGTTTTTT. Translated, it gives CASSRSRGTGELFF.

This clone was seen a handful of times. The V call is TRBV11-3, the J call TRBJ2-3; the D gene is possibly TRBD1 (5 bases). Germline CDR1 reads SGHNT; CDR2 reads YENEEA. V lost 3 bases and J lost 1, with 11 bases in between. This CDR3 region has 15 residues. This CDR3 is CASSFTGMGTDTQYF. The DNA for the CDR3 is TGTGCCAGCAGCTTCACAGGAATGGGCACAGATACGCAGTATTTT.

There are a few counts of this clone. The chain links TRBV6-8 to TRBJ2-7, with TRBD2 identical over 12 bases. The germline CDR1 and CDR2 sequences are MNHGY and SAAAGT. Germline trimming cut 5 bases from V and 2 bases from J; bases unmatched to any gene: 7. There are 16 residues in the CDR3. The CDR3 region is CASSLAGGDPTYEQYF. CDR3 DNA: TGTGCCAGCAGTCTAGCGGGAGGGGACCCCACCTACGAGCAGTACTTC.

This chain links TRBV14 with TRBJ2-1; TRBD2 is a possible D gene (5 bases). This CDR3 has 14 amino acids. The germline CDR1 and CDR2 sequences are SGHDN and FVKESK. The germline V and J ends were trimmed by 0 bases and 4 bases, with 7 bases remaining between them. CDR3 in DNA: TGTGCCAGCAGCCAAGATAAGCGGTACAATGAGCAGTTCTTC. Translated: CASSQDKRYNEQFF.

This clone was observed a handful of times. The chain joins TRBV29-1 to TRBJ2-6; no clear D gene. The CDR3 extends over 12 amino acids. V lost 4 bases and J 3 bases, leaving 4 bases between the germline ends. Germline CDR1 SQVTM, CDR2 ANQGSEA. This CDR3 is CSVALGANVLTF. The CDR3 region has the DNA TGCAGCGTTGCCCTTGGGGCCAACGTCCTGACTTTC. Full variable domain (outside the CDR3, taken from reference TRBV29-1 and TRBJ2-6): SAVISQKPSRDICQRGTSLTIQCQVDSQVTMMFWYRQQPGQSLTLIATANQGSEATYESGFVIDKFPISRPNLTFSTLTVSNMSPEDSSIYLCSVALGANVLTFGAGSRLTVL.